This passage covers 26 T cell receptor beta chains from one sample sequenced in a study of radiation and T cells in renal cell carcinoma. Some clones are missing from TCRdb's copy, which holds only in-frame ones; the method was immunoSEQ multiplex PCR. This sample yields 15,000 to 20,000 clones, of which around 50% are seen a single time; about 10% belongs to the top ten. As to treatment: 15 Gy SBRT to primary tumor, nephrectomy 4 weeks later. This specimen was tumor tissue, taken from a patient whose treatment included radiotherapy and nephrectomy. The receptors shown here come from a man aged 50 or older with renal cell carcinoma.

This clone showed up just a few times. V usage is TRBV28 and J usage is TRBJ2-5, with D perhaps matching TRBD1 (5 bases). The CDR3 is made up of 13 amino acids. Looked up from germline, CDR1 is MDHEN and CDR2 is SYDVKM. V was cut by 5 bases and J by 0 bases, with 7 bases left in between. The CDR3 spells CASSTGYQETQYF. DNA for the CDR3: TGTGCCAGCAGTACAGGTTACCAAGAGACCCAGTACTTC. The full variable domain, in which reference TRBV28 and TRBJ2-5 provide the parts outside the CDR3, is DVKVTQSSRYLVKRTGEKVFLECVQDMDHENMFWYRQDPGLGLRLIYFSYDVKMKEKGDIPEGYSVSREKKERFSLILESASTNQTSMYLCASSTGYQETQYFGPGTRLLVL.

V and J are TRBV30 and TRBJ2-5; D assignment may be TRBD1 or TRBD2 (5 bases each). The length of the CDR3 is 15 residues. Trimming removed 2 bases at V and 1 base at J, with 14 bases between. The germline gives CDR1 GTSNPN, CDR2 SVGIG (reference sequence). Here the CDR3 DNA reads TGTGCCTGGAGTCCACGCCGGGACGGCCAAGAGACCCAGTACTTC. Its protein product is CAWSPRRDGQETQYF.

The V call is TRBV7-9, the J call TRBJ2-1; no clear D gene. The CDR3 is 13 amino acids. Trimming shortened V by 1 base and J by 5 bases, and 6 bases separated the two germline ends. Per the germline V gene, CDR1 is SEHNR and CDR2 is FQNEAQ (reference sequence). This CDR3 is CASSLGSNNEQFF. The CDR3, as DNA: TGTGCCAGCAGCTTAGGGTCGAACAATGAGCAGTTCTTC.

The chain couples TRBV6-1 to TRBJ1-1; 10 nucleotides line up with TRBD1. The CDR3 spans 14 residues. After removal of 6 bases from V and 6 bases from J, the junction contained 7 bases not matched to a gene. CDR1 is MNHNS, CDR2 SASEGT, per germline. CDR3 coding DNA: TGTGCCAGCAGCTCGGGACAGGGGTTTGCTGAAGCTTTCTTT. It yields the protein CASSSGQGFAEAFF.

This clone showed up just a few times. This chain links TRBV10-2 with TRBJ2-1, with 9 bases that match TRBD2. The CDR3 contains 18 residues. Germline V gives CDR1 WSHSY, CDR2 SAAADI. J gave up 5 bases and V 3 bases, and 14 bases lay outside the gene matches. Written as DNA, the CDR3 is TGCGCCAGCAGTGACCTTCGACGGGCTAGCGGGACACACAATGAGCAGTTCTTC. It specifies CASSDLRRASGTHNEQFF.

This clone appeared a few times. This chain's CDR3 is CASSLAGGLYEQYF. DNA for the CDR3: TGTGCCAGCAGCTTGGCGGGGGGGCTTTACGAGCAGTACTTC. The rearrangement links TRBV5-4 to TRBJ2-7, with 8 nucleotides matching TRBD2. The V gene end was trimmed by 0 bases and the J gene end by 4 bases; junction bases not matched to a gene: 3. The germline V gene encodes CDR1 SGHNT and CDR2 YYREEE (reference sequence). The CDR3 contains 14 residues.

This clone showed up just once. This chain links TRBV4-1 with TRBJ2-2; either TRBD1 or TRBD2 may fit D (5 bases each). There are 15 residues in the CDR3. V lost 6 bases and J lost 5, with 16 bases in between. The germline V gene encodes CDR1 MGHRA and CDR2 YSYEKL. The CDR3 protein is CASSSFGGETGELFF. The DNA for the CDR3 is TGCGCCAGCAGTTCGTTTGGGGGTGAGACCGGGGAGCTGTTTTTT.

The rearrangement joins TRBV6-6 to TRBJ2-3; TRBD1 or TRBD2 may be the D gene (5 bases each). Germline CDR1 is MNHNY and CDR2 is SVGAGI (reference sequence). This CDR3 contains 15 residues. Deletions cut 3 bases from V and 4 bases from J, with 14 bases between. The CDR3 here is CASSYGEGRSDTQYF. As DNA, the CDR3 is TGTGCCAGCAGTTATGGCGAGGGGCGGTCAGATACGCAGTATTTT.

The J gene is TRBJ2-5, the V gene TRBV4-2; 8 bases align to TRBD1. V lost 3 bases and J lost 5; bases outside the gene matches: 8. The V gene's germline CDR1 is LGHNA and CDR2 YNFKEQ. CDR3 length equals 15 residues. This chain's CDR3 is CASSQMQDRAETQYF. CDR3 nucleotides: TGTGCCAGCAGCCAGATGCAGGACAGGGCGGAGACCCAGTACTTC.

This clone showed up just a few times. V and J are TRBV9 and TRBJ2-1, with D possibly being TRBD2 (7 bases). The germline V gene has CDR1 SGDLS and CDR2 YYNGEE. This CDR3 contains 14 residues. The V gene lost 3 bases and the J gene lost 4 bases, with 11 bases spanning the gap. Here the CDR3 DNA reads TGTGCCAGCAGCGAGGGGGGGCCATACAATGAGCAGTTCTTC. This sequence encodes CASSEGGPYNEQFF.

This clone was counted only a few times. This chain links TRBV6-5 with TRBJ1-2; maybe TRBD1 (5 bases). CDR1 and CDR2 from the germline V gene are MNHEY and SVGAGI. Trimming removed 5 bases from V and 8 bases from J, with 12 bases in between. The CDR3 has 12 residues. CDR3: CASSRTGGGYTF. The CDR3 DNA sequence: TGTGCCAGCAGTCGCACTGGGGGGGGCTACACCTTC.

V is TRBV5-4 and J is TRBJ2-5; unclear D gene. The ends were cut back, 1 base at V and 3 bases at J, with 10 bases in the middle. The germline gives CDR1 SGHNT, CDR2 YYREEE (reference sequence). This CDR3 is 14 amino acids long. The DNA of the CDR3 is TGTGCCAGCAGCTTGATGCTAGGAAAAGAGACCCAGTACTTC. This gives the protein CASSLMLGKETQYF.

This clone has a handful of counts. This chain uses TRBV15 with TRBJ2-1, with 11 bases lining up with TRBD2. The germline gives CDR1 LNHNV, CDR2 YYDKDF (reference sequence). The length of the CDR3 is 14 residues. V was clipped by 8 bases and J by 5 bases; unmatched bases: 5. CDR3 sequence (DNA): TGTGCCACCCTCGGACTAGCGGGTAACAATGAGCAGTTCTTC. Its protein product is CATLGLAGNNEQFF.

The chain has TRBV27 and TRBJ2-2; D unresolved. The CDR3 is 11 residues long. Germline V lookup: CDR1 MNHEY, CDR2 SMNVEV (reference sequence). The V gene lost 4 bases and the J gene lost 6 bases, with 3 bases spanning the gap. CDR3: CASSSPGELFF. The DNA of the CDR3 is TGTGCCAGCAGTTCTCCCGGGGAGCTGTTTTTT.

This clone occurred once. The CDR3 DNA reads TGTGCCTGGACGCGGGGGACAGGGGGCAAGGGGAACTATGGCTACACCTTC. Protein sequence: CAWTRGTGGKGNYGYTF. The chain uses TRBV30 and TRBJ1-2; 12 nucleotides match TRBD1. V was clipped by 4 bases and J by 2 bases; unmatched bases: 11. Germline V gene data show CDR1 as GTSNPN and CDR2 as SVGIG (reference sequence). This CDR3 has 17 amino acids.

In DNA, the CDR3 is TGTGCCAGCAGCCCCCTAGGAGGGGCGGGAATAAGAGATACGCAGTATTTT. This codes for CASSPLGGAGIRDTQYF. The chain is built from TRBV9 and TRBJ2-3, with a weak D call TRBD2 (6 bases). CDR1 SGDLS and CDR2 YYNGEE come from the germline V gene. The CDR3 consists of 17 residues. The V end lost 4 bases, the J end lost 5 bases, and 23 bases lay between the germline ends.

This clone was seen a handful of times. The chain has TRBV30 and TRBJ2-4; 8 bases line up with TRBD2. Germline CDR1 GTSNPN, CDR2 SVGIG (reference sequence). The CDR3 spans 15 residues. J lost 1 base, V lost 5 bases, and 7 bases had no gene match. CDR3 DNA: TGTGCCTGGGAACGGGGACTAGGTGCCAAAAACATTCAGTACTTC. Translating gives CAWERGLGAKNIQYF. Variable domain in full (rest from reference TRBV30 and TRBJ2-4): SQTIHQWPATLVQPVGSPLSLECTVEGTSNPNLYWYRQAAGRGLQLLFYSVGIGQISSEVPQNLSASRPQDRQFILSSKKLLLSDSGFYLCAWERGLGAKNIQYFGAGTRLSVL.

The rearrangement joins TRBV19 to TRBJ2-7; D may be TRBD1 (5 bases). Looked up from germline, CDR1 is LNHDA and CDR2 is SQIVND (reference sequence). The V and J ends lost 4 bases and 5 bases respectively, with 15 bases between them. The CDR3 has 14 residues. CDR3 coding DNA: TGTGCCAGTAGTACAGGGTATGCGAGTAACGAGCAGTACTTC. Translating it yields CASSTGYASNEQYF.

By its share, this clone is medium-sized. V usage is TRBV30 and J usage is TRBJ1-5, with D possibly matching TRBD1 (5 bases). This CDR3 contains 14 residues. The germline V gene encodes CDR1 GTSNPN and CDR2 SVGIG (reference sequence). The V gene lost 4 bases and the J gene lost 2 bases, with 12 bases spanning the gap. CDR3 sequence (DNA): TGTGCCTGGACGCTCGGGGCAGGCAATCAGCCCCAGCATTTT. Amino acids: CAWTLGAGNQPQHF.

CDR3 protein: CASNNRERSPLHF. The CDR3 DNA reads TGTGCCAGCAATAACAGGGAAAGGTCACCCCTCCACTTT. This rearrangement joins TRBV6-1 to TRBJ1-6; possible D gene TRBD1, 6 bases. Trimming stripped 7 bases from V and 10 bases from J, with 14 bases between. The CDR3 covers 13 residues. CDR1 is MNHNS and CDR2 is SASEGT in the germline V gene.

This clone was seen repeatedly, ten times or more. The chain combines TRBV29-1 with TRBJ2-2; 10 positions match TRBD2. Germline V gene data show CDR1 as SQVTM and CDR2 as ANQGSEA. The CDR3 extends over 13 amino acids. The V gene end was trimmed by 5 bases and the J gene end by 5 bases; junction bases not matched to a gene: 2. The chain's CDR3 is CSVILAGTGELFF. CDR3 nucleotides: TGCAGCGTTATACTAGCGGGGACCGGGGAGCTGTTTTTT.

The chain combines TRBV29-1 with TRBJ1-1, with unresolved D. V was clipped by 7 bases and J by 4 bases, with 16 bases between them. This CDR3 region has 13 residues. Germline CDR1 is SQVTM and CDR2 is ANQGSEA. DNA of the CDR3: TGCAGCGCCCGCCACTTCGCTGGCACTGAAGCTTTCTTT. It specifies CSARHFAGTEAFF.

V and J are TRBV28 and TRBJ2-7, with 10 positions matching TRBD2. The CDR3 has 14 amino acids. The ends lost 3 bases at V and 2 bases at J; junction bases unmatched: 1. From germline, CDR1 is MDHEN and CDR2 SYDVKM. The CDR3 bases are TGTGCCAGCAGTTTTCTAGCGGGGGCCTACGAGCAGTACTTC. Protein sequence: CASSFLAGAYEQYF.

The CDR3 is CASSERGGYTEAFF. Written as DNA, the CDR3 is TGTGCCAGCAGCGAGAGAGGGGGTTACACTGAAGCTTTCTTT. The V and J genes are TRBV6-4 and TRBJ1-1, with TRBD1 as a possible D gene (6 bases). With 6 bases removed from V and 3 bases from J, the gap between germline ends came to 14 bases. The CDR3 sequence is 14 residues long. The V gene's germline CDR1 is MRHNA and CDR2 SNTAGT.

This chain uses TRBV10-3 with TRBJ1-2; 11 nucleotides line up with TRBD1. Trimming cost V 3 bases and J 8 bases; bases outside gene matches: 8. Germline loops: CDR1 ENHRY, CDR2 SYGVKD. The length of the CDR3 is 15 residues. Here the CDR3 reads CAISEEDRGLGGYTF. The CDR3 nucleotides are TGTGCCATCAGTGAAGAGGACAGGGGGCTGGGGGGCTACACCTTC.

There are a few counts of this clone. The rearrangement uses TRBV12-5 and TRBJ2-1; 8 bases agree with TRBD2. The trim removed 2 bases at V and 8 bases at J, leaving 14 bases unmatched. CDR3 length: 17 residues. Germline CDR1 and CDR2: LGHNT and FRNRAP. CDR3 coding DNA: TGTGCTAGTGGTTTGTTACGTCTGAGCGGGGGAATGGATGAGCAGTTCTTC. Protein sequence: CASGLLRLSGGMDEQFF.